This T cell receptor (beta chain) was captured by sequencing in a study of cytomegalovirus exposure and HLA in healthy donors. Across the study: A previous analysis identified more than 100 million unique TCR beta sequences derived from some 170 million T cells.

V was cut by 0 bases and J by 2 bases, with 17 bases left in between. Germline values: CDR1 SGHVS, CDR2 FNYEAQ. This CDR3 is 18 amino acids long. The PCR made use of 60 Vbeta and 13 Jbeta primers. This table comes from immunoSEQ multiplex PCR, and its TCRdb copy is limited to in-frame clones, with some not included. There are about 150,000 clones in the sample; roughly 83% occur only once, and approximately 8% lies in the top ten. Sequenced sample: PBMCs. This receptor was identified in a man aged 30 to 45 in good health and CMV-seropositive. The chain uses TRBV7-6 and TRBJ1-3; tentatively, D is TRBD1 (5 bases). The CDR3 protein is CASSLASSSGGTGNTIYF. The CDR3 DNA is TGTGCCAGCAGCTTAGCATCTAGCTCGGGGGGAACTGGAAACACCATATATTTT.